The clone carrying this TCR beta chain came up many times. What it binds is unknown. This record belongs to a study of human T cells and chemical hapten exposure. Study context: Small discrepancies in pooled library volume mainly accounted for the varying TCR yields per sample. Study conclusions and caveats: Unchanged with DPC sensitization were TCRs above 1 in 1000 frequency.

CDR3 length: 16 amino acids. The junction had 4 bases not matched to a gene; V was cut back by 2 bases and J by 0 bases. Germline values: CDR1 SEHNR, CDR2 FQNEAQ (reference sequence). Library construction involved attaching unique molecular identifiers to individual cDNA molecules, which allowed quantitative, reproducible TCR counting. TCRdb reprocessed the RACE reads with MiXCR, giving one entry per CDR3 protein. The data contain about 77,000 distinct CDR3 sequences, around 9.3% of them singletons. This sample's time point: healthy volunteer bleed at 6 weeks. The starting material, unfractionated whole blood, was used for total RNA extraction.

Sequenced sample: whole blood. This chain uses TRBV7-9 with TRBJ1-1; 9 nucleotides agree with TRBD1. The origin of this receptor is a female donor in good health. Some clones in this sample may be carry-over from other donors' samples. The CDR3 DNA sequence: TGTGCCAGCAGCTTACGTACAGGGGGCCTGAACACTGAAGCTTTCTTT. This codes for CASSLRTGGLNTEAFF.